The 5 T cell receptor beta chains presented below share a single source sample, sequenced in a study of Ad26.COV2.S vaccination and SARS-CoV-2 variants. The assay was immunoSEQ multiplex PCR, and TCRdb's table has in-frame clones only and misses some. Among about 180,000 clones listed, roughly 85% were seen once. The sample in question was peripheral blood, obtained after recovery from COVID-19. The receptors derive from a human donor who had recovered from COVID-19.

This clone was observed a handful of times. The gene calls are TRBV5-1 and TRBJ2-3; TRBD1 matches 7 bases. Germline trimming cut 0 bases from V and 9 bases from J; bases unmatched to any gene: 4. The CDR3 extends over 13 amino acids. Germline CDR1 reads SGHRS; CDR2 reads YFSETQ. This CDR3 reads CASSLGQGQTQYF. The CDR3 DNA reads TGCGCCAGCAGCTTGGGACAGGGACAAACGCAGTATTTT.

The V gene is TRBV6-5, the J gene TRBJ1-1; 8 bases are a match to TRBD1. The ends lost 4 bases at V and 2 bases at J; junction bases unmatched: 3. CDR3 size: 14 residues. Germline V gene data show CDR1 as MNHEY and CDR2 as SVGAGI. The CDR3 protein is CASSSTGVNTEAFF. The CDR3 DNA reads TGTGCCAGCAGTTCGACAGGGGTCAACACTGAAGCTTTCTTT.

This chain joins TRBV19 and TRBJ1-5; unclear D gene. The V and J ends lost 7 bases and 5 bases respectively, with 12 bases between them. There are 13 residues in the CDR3. The germline gives CDR1 LNHDA, CDR2 SQIVND (reference sequence). The CDR3 reads CASTPSGDQPQHF. CDR3 DNA sequence: TGTGCCAGTACTCCGAGTGGGGATCAGCCCCAGCATTTT.

The chain links TRBV7-3 to TRBJ2-2; D possibly matches TRBD1 or TRBD2 (6 bases each). CDR1 and CDR2 from the germline V gene are SGHTA and FQGTGA. Trimming stripped 5 bases from V and 0 bases from J, with 16 bases between. This CDR3 comprises 17 residues. The CDR3 nucleotides read TGTGCCAGCAGCCCCGAAGGGGGGACACCGAACACCGGGGAGCTGTTTTTT. Its protein is CASSPEGGTPNTGELFF. The variable domain in full, with the rest retrieved from reference TRBV7-3 and TRBJ2-2, is GAGVSQTPSNKVTEKGKYVELRCDPISGHTALYWYRQSLGQGPEFLIYFQGTGAADDSGLPNDRFFAVRPEGSVSTLKIQRTERGDSAVYLCASSPEGGTPNTGELFFGEGSRLTVL.

This clone was detected a few times. The J gene is TRBJ1-5, the V gene TRBV30; no definite D call. CDR1 is GTSNPN, CDR2 SVGIG, per germline (reference sequence). The CDR3 has 13 residues. Trimming pared 0 bases from V and 7 bases from J, leaving 10 bases between. The CDR3 DNA follows: TGTGCCTGGAGTGTAGCTAGGGCCCAGCCCCAGCATTTT. It yields the protein CAWSVARAQPQHF. Supplemented by reference TRBV30 and TRBJ1-5, the full variable domain reads SQTIHQWPATLVQPVGSPLSLECTVEGTSNPNLYWYRQAAGRGLQLLFYSVGIGQISSEVPQNLSASRPQDRQFILSSKKLLLSDSGFYLCAWSVARAQPQHFGDGTRLSIL.